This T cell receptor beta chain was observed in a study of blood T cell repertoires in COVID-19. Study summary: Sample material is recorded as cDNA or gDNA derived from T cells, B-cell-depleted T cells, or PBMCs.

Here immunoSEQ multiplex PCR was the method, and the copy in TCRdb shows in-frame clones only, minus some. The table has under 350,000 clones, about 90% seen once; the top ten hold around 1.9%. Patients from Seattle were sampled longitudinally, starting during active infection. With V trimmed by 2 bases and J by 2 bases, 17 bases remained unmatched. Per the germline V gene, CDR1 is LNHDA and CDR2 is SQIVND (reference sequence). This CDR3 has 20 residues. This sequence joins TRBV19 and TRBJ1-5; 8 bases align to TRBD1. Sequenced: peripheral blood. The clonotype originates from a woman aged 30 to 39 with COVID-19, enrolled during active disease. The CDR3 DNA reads TGTGCCAGTAGTATATGGTACGAGACAGGGGCTCTGGGGGGCAATCAGCCCCAGCATTTT. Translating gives CASSIWYETGALGGNQPQHF.